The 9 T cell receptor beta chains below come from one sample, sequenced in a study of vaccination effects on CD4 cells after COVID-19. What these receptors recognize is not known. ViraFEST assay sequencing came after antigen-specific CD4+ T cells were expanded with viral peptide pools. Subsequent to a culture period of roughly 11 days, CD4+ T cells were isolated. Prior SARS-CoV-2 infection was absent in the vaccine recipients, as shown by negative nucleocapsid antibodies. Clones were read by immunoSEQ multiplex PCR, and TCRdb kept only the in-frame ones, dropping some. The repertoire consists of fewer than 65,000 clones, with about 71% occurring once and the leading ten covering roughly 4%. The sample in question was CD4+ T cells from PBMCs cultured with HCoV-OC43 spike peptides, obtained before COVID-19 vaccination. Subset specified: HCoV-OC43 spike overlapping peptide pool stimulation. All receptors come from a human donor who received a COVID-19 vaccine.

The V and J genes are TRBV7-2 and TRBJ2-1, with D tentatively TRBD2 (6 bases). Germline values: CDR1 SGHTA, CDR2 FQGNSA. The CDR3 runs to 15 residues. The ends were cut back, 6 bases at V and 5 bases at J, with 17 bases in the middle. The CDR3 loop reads CASRSTSRINNEQFF. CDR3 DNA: TGTGCCAGCAGATCCACTAGCCGGATTAACAATGAGCAGTTCTTC. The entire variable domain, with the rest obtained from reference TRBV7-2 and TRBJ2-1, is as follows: GAGVSQSPSNKVTEKGKDVELRCDPISGHTALYWYRQSLGQGLEFLIYFQGNSAPDKSGLPSDRFSAERTGGSVSTLTIQRTQQEDSAVYLCASRSTSRINNEQFFGPGTRLTVL.

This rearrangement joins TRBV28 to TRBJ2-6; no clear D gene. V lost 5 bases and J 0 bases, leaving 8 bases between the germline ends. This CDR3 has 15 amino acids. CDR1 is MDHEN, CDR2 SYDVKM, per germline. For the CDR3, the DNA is TGTGCCAGCAGTCCCAAAGTCTCTGGGGCCAACGTCCTGACTTTC. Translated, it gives CASSPKVSGANVLTF. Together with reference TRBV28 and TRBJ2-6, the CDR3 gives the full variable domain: DVKVTQSSRYLVKRTGEKVFLECVQDMDHENMFWYRQDPGLGLRLIYFSYDVKMKEKGDIPEGYSVSREKKERFSLILESASTNQTSMYLCASSPKVSGANVLTFGAGSRLTVL.

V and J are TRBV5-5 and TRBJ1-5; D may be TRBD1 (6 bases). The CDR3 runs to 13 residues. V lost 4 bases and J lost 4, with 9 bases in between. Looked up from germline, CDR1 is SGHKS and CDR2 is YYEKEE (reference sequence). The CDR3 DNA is TGTGCCAGCAGCGACACAGGGAATCAGCCCCAGCATTTT. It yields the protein CASSDTGNQPQHF.

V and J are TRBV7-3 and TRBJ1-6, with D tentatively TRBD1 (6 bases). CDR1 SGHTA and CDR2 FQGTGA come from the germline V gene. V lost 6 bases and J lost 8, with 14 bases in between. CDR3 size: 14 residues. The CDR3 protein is CASSRQAGDSPLHF. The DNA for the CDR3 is TGTGCCAGCAGTCGACAGGCTGGGGATTCACCCCTCCACTTT.

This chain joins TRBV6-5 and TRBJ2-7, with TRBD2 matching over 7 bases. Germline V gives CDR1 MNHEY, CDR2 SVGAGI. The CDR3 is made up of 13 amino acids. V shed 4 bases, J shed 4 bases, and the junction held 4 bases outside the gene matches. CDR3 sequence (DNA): TGTGCCAGCAGTTTAGGGGAGGGGTACGAGCAGTACGTC. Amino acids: CASSLGEGYEQYV.

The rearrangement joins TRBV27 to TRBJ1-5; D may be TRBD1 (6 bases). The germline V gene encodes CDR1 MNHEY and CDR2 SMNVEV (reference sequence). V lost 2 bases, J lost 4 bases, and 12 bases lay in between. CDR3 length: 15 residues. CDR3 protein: CASSLRQAPNQPQHF. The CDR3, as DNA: TGTGCCAGCAGTTTAAGACAGGCTCCTAATCAGCCCCAGCATTTT.

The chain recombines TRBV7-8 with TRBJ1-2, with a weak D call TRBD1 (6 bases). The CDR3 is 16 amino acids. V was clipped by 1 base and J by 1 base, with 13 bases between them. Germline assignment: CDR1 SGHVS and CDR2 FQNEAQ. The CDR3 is CASSLVGGHDNYGYTF. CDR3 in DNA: TGTGCCAGCAGCTTAGTAGGGGGACACGATAACTATGGCTACACCTTC. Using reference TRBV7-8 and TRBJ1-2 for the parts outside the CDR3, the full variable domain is GAGVSQSPRYKVAKRGQDVALRCDPISGHVSLFWYQQALGQGPEFLTYFQNEAQLDKSGLPSDRFFAERPEGSVSTLKIQRTQQEDSAVYLCASSLVGGHDNYGYTFGSGTRLTVV.

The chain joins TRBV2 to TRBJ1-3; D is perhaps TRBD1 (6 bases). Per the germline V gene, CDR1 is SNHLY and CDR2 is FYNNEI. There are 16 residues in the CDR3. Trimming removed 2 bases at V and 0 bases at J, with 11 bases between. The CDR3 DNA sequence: TGTGCCAGCAGTGAAAGGACAGTTCTCTCTGGAAACACCATATATTTT. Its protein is CASSERTVLSGNTIYF.

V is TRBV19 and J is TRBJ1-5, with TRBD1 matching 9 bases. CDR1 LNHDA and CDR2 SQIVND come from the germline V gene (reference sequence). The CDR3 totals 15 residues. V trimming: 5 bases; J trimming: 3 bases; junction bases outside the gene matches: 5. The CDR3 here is CASSPDRGLNQPQHF. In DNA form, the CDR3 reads TGTGCCAGTAGTCCGGACAGGGGACTCAATCAGCCCCAGCATTTT.